The present TCR beta chain was sequenced within a study of T cells in localized non-small cell lung cancer. Overall study findings and caveats: Clonality peaked in uninvolved adjacent lung rather than tumor. Because only a single region of the tumor was sequenced, heterogeneity remains possible.

Germline assignment: CDR1 SGDLS and CDR2 YYNGEE. CDR3 length: 16 amino acids. Trimming took 0 bases from V and 2 from J; bases not matched to a gene: 4. Remarks on this clone: Its antigen is currently unknown.

Sequenced by immunoSEQ multiplex PCR; TCRdb stores in-frame clones only, minus some. The sample includes more than 40,000 clones, 86% of them seen just once. Sequences were derived from PBMCs, sampled before any cancer treatment. The rearrangement joins TRBV9 to TRBJ2-3; 9 bases agree with TRBD2. The receptor was isolated from a man aged 40 to 70 with stage II lung adenocarcinoma. The CDR3 DNA follows: TGTGCCAGCAGCGTAGCAGCGGGGGGAGTCACAGATACGCAGTATTTT. It specifies CASSVAAGGVTDTQYF.